These T cell receptor beta chains were read from a single sample in a study of T-cell memory formation after mild COVID-19. TCRdb ran MiXCR on the 5' RACE reads and lists one entry per CDR3 protein. The sample lists 450,000 to 650,000 distinct CDR3 sequences; less than 25% were seen once. Sequenced input: PBMCs or a T cell subset sorted from them (not recorded which). The receptors stem from an adult woman who had mild COVID-19 (a few samples of this study predate the infection). Cell type and time point are not known. The conserved cysteine and the conserved F or W are not part of the CDR3 here.

v_call cdr3_aa
TRBV12-3/TRBV12-4 ASSFLQGQEQY
TRBV6-1 ASSPRRTNYGYT
TRBV7-8 ASSPRNRASEKLF
TRBV30 AWSVGQGRNQPQH
TRBV6-5 ASSYSMIGAGGPPNTGELF
TRBV24-1 ATSDSGTGGEKLF
TRBV5-4 ASSLDRGGNTGELF
TRBV18 ASSPTRLRSTRGGMNTEAF
TRBV16 ASSQYAVSNQPQH
TRBV4-3 ASSQAFAGVGYTEAF
TRBV9 ASKTAGDTGELF